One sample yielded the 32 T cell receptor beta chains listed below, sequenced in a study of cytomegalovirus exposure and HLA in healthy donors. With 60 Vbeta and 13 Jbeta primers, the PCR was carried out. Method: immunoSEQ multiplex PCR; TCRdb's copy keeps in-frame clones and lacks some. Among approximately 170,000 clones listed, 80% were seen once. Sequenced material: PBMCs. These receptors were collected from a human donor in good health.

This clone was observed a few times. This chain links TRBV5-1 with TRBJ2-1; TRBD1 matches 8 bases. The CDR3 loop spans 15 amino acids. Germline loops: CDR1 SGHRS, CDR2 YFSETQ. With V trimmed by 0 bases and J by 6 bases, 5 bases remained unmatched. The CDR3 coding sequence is TGCGCCAGCAGCTTGGCCGTGACAGGGGTCAATGAGCAGTTCTTC. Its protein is CASSLAVTGVNEQFF.

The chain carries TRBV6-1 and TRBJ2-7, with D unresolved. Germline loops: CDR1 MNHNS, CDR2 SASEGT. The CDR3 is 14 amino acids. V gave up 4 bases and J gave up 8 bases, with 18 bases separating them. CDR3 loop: CASSAFRSPVQQYF. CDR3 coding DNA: TGTGCCAGCAGTGCATTCCGATCTCCGGTTCAGCAGTACTTC.

CDR3 coding DNA: TGCGCCAGCAGCTTATCGGGGACAGGGGACTCTGGCTACACCTTC. Amino acid sequence: CASSLSGTGDSGYTF. This chain connects TRBV5-1 to TRBJ1-2; 10 bases are a match to TRBD1. This CDR3 is 15 amino acids long. Germline values: CDR1 SGHRS, CDR2 YFSETQ. The trim removed 2 bases at V and 7 bases at J, leaving 8 bases unmatched.

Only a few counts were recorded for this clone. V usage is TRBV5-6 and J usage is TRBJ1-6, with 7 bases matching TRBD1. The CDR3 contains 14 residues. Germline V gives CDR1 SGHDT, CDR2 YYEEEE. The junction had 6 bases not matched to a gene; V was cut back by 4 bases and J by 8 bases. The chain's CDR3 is CASSKTGYYSPLHF. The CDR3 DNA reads TGTGCCAGCAGCAAGACAGGGTACTATTCACCCCTCCACTTT.

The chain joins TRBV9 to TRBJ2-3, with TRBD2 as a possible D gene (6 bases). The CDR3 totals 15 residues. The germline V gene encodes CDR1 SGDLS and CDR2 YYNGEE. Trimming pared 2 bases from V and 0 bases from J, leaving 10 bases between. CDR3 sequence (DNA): TGTGCCAGCAGCGTCGGGGGTTATAGCACAGATACGCAGTATTTT. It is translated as CASSVGGYSTDTQYF.

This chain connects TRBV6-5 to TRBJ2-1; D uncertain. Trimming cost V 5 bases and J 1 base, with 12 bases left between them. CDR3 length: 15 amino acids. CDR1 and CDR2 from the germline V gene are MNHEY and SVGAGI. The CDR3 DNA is TGTGCCAGCAGTCTATGGTCTAAGTCCTACAATGAGCAGTTCTTC. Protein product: CASSLWSKSYNEQFF.

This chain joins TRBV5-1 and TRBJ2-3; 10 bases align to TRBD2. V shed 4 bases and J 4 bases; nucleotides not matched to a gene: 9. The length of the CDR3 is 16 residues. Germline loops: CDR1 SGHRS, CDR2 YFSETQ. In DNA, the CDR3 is TGCGCCAGCAGCGGGTCTAGCGGGGGAATGGCAGATACGCAGTATTTT. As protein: CASSGSSGGMADTQYF.

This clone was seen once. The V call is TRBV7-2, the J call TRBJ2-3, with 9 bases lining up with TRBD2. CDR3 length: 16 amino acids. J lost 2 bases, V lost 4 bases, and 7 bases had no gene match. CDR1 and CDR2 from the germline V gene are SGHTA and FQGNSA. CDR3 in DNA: TGTGCCAGCAGCTCCACAGCGGGGGGTTACACAGATACGCAGTATTTT. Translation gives CASSSTAGGYTDTQYF.

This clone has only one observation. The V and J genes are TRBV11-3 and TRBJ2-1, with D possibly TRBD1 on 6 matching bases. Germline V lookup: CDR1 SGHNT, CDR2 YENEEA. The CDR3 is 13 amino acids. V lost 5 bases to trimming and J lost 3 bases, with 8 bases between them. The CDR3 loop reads CASSPGHYNEQFF. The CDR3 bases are TGTGCCAGCAGCCCGGGACACTACAATGAGCAGTTCTTC.

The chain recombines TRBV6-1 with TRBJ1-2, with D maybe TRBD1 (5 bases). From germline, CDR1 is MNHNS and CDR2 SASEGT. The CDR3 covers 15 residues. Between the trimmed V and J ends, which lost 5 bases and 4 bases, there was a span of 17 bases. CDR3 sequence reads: CASSKFNVRVYGYTF. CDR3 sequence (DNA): TGTGCCAGCAGTAAATTTAACGTCAGGGTCTATGGCTACACCTTC.

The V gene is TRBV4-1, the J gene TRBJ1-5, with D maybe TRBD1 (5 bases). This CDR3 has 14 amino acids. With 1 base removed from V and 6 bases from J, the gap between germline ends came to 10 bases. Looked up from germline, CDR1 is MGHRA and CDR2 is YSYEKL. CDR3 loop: CASSQVQGFQPQHF. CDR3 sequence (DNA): TGCGCCAGCAGCCAAGTCCAGGGTTTTCAGCCCCAGCATTTT.

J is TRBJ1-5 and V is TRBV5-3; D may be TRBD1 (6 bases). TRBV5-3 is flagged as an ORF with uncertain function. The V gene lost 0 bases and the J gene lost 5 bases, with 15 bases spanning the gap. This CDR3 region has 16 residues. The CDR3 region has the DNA TGTGCCAGAAGCTTGGTTGGGGTGGGGGCCGATCAGCCCCAGCATTTT. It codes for CARSLVGVGADQPQHF.

As DNA, the CDR3 is TGTGCCAGCAGAGTGGACAGGGAGGTAGAGCCCCAGCATTTT. Its translation is CASRVDREVEPQHF. This chain connects TRBV2 to TRBJ1-5, with 8 bases identical to TRBD1. Germline-derived CDR1 and CDR2 are SNHLY and FYNNEI. CDR3 length equals 14 residues. Germline trimming cut 6 bases from V and 8 bases from J; bases unmatched to any gene: 9.

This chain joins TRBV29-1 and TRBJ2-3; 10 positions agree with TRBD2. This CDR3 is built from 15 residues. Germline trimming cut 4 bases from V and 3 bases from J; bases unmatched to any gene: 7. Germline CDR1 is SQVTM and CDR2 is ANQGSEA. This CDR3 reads CSVGPSGGPTDTQYF. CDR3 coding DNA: TGCAGCGTTGGACCTAGCGGGGGCCCTACAGATACGCAGTATTTT.

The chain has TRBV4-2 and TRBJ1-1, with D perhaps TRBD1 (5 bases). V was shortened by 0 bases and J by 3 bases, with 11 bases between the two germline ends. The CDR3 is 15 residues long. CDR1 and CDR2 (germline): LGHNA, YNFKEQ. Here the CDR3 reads CASSQDNTGYTEAFF. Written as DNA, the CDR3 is TGTGCCAGCAGCCAAGACAACACAGGATACACTGAAGCTTTCTTT.

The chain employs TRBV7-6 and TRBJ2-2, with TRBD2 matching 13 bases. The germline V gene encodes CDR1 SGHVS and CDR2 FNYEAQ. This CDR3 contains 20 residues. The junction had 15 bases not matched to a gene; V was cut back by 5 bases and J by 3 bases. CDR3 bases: TGTGCCAGCAGCCAGACTAGCGGGGGGCCGGGAGCTTACGACACCGGGGAGCTGTTTTTT. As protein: CASSQTSGGPGAYDTGELFF.

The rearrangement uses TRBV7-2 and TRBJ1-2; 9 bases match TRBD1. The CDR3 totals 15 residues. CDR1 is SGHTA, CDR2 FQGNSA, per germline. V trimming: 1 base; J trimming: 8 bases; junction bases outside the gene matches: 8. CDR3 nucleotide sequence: TGTGCCAGCAGCTTAGAGGGACAGGGCCGAGGGGGCTACACCTTC. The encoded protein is CASSLEGQGRGGYTF.

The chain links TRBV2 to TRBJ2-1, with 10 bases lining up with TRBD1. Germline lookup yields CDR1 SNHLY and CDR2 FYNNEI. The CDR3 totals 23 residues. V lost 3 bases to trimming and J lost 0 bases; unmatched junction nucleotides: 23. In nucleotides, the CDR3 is TGTGCCAGCAGTGAGTCCCGGGACAGGGGTTCAGAGCGGTACTTCAGCTCCTACAATGAGCAGTTCTTC. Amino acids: CASSESRDRGSERYFSSYNEQFF.

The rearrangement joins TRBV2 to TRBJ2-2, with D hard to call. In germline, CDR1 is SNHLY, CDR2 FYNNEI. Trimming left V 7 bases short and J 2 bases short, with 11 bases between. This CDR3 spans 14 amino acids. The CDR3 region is CASKADSNTGELFF. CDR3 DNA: TGTGCCAGCAAGGCAGACTCTAACACCGGGGAGCTGTTTTTT.

CDR3 sequence reads: CASSYWDTNYGYTF. DNA for the CDR3: TGTGCCAGCAGTTACTGGGACACCAACTATGGCTACACCTTC. The rearrangement links TRBV6-6 to TRBJ1-2; D is perhaps TRBD1 (6 bases). With 1 base removed from V and 2 bases from J, the gap between germline ends came to 8 bases. The CDR3 has 14 residues. Per germline, CDR1 MNHNY and CDR2 SVGAGI (reference sequence).

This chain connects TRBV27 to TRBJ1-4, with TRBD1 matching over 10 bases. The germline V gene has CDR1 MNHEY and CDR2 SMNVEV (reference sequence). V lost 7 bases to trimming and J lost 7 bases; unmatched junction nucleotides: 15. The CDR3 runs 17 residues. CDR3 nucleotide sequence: TGTGCCAGCAAACGAAAGACCCGGGACAGGGGAGTTGAAAAACTGTTTTTT. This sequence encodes CASKRKTRDRGVEKLFF.

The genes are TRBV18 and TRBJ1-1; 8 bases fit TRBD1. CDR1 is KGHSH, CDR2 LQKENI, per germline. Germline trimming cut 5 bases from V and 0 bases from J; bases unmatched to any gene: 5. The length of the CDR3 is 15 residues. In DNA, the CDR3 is TGTGCCAGCTCAGGACAGGGACTTTTGAACACTGAAGCTTTCTTT. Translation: CASSGQGLLNTEAFF.

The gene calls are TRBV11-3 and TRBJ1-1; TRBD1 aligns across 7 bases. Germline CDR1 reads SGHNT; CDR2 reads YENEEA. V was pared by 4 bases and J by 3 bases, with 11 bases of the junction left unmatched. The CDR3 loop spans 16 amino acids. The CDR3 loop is CASSSDRTGDYTEAFF. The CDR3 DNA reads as TGTGCCAGCAGCTCCGACCGGACAGGCGATTACACTGAAGCTTTCTTT.

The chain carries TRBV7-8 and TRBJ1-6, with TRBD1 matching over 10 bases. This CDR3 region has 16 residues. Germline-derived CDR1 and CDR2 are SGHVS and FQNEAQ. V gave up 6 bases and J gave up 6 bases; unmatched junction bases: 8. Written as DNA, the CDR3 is TGTGCCAGCAGTTTACAGGGACAGGGGACTAATTCACCCCTCCACTTT. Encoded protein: CASSLQGQGTNSPLHF.

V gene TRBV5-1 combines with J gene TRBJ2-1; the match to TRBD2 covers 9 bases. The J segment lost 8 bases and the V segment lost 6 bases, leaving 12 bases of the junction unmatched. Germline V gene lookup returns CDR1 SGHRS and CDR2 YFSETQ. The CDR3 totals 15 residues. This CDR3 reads CASNPSGGSVYEQFF. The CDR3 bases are TGCGCCAGCAACCCCAGCGGGGGGAGTGTCTATGAGCAGTTCTTC.

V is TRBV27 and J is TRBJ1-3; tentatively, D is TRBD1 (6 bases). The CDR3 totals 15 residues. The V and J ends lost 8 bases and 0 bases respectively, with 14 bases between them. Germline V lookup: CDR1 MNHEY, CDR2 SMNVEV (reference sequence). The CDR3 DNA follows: TGTGCCAGCGGGACGACAGGCTCCTCTGGAAACACCATATATTTT. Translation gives CASGTTGSSGNTIYF.

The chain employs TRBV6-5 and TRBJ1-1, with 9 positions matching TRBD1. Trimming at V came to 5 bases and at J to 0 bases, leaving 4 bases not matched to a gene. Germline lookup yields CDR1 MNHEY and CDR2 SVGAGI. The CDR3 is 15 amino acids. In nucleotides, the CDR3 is TGTGCCAGCAGTCAGACAGGGGGGGTGAACACTGAAGCTTTCTTT. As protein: CASSQTGGVNTEAFF.

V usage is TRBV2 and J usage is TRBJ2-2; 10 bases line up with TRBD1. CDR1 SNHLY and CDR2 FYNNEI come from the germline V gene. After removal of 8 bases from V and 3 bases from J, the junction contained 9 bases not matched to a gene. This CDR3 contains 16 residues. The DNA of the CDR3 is TGTGCCAGCTGTGGGGGACAGGGGATCGACACCGGGGAGCTGTTTTTT. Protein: CASCGGQGIDTGELFF.

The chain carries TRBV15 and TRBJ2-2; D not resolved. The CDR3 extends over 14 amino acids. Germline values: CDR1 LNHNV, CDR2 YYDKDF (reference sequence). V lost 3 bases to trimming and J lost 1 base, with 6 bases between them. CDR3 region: CATSSPRNTGELFF. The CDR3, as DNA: TGTGCCACCAGCAGTCCCAGGAACACCGGGGAGCTGTTTTTT.

CDR3 in amino acids: CASSSMASVGNTIYF. The DNA for the CDR3 is TGTGCCAGCAGCTCCATGGCAAGTGTCGGAAACACCATATATTTT. V gene TRBV13 combines with J gene TRBJ1-3, with unresolved D. Germline CDR1 PRHDT, CDR2 FYEKMQ (reference sequence). The CDR3 is made up of 15 amino acids. Trimming removed 4 bases from V and 4 bases from J, with 14 bases in between.

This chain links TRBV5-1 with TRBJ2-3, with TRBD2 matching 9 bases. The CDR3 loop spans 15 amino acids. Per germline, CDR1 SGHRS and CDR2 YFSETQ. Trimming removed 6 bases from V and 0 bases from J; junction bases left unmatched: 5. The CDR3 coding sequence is TGCGCCAGCACCCCTAGCGGGGAGAGCACAGATACGCAGTATTTT. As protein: CASTPSGESTDTQYF.

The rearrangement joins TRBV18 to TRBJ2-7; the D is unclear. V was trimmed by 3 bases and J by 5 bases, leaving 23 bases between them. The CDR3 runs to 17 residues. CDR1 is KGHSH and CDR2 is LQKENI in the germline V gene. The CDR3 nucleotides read TGTGCCAGCTCACCTGGAGCTTCGGTGGATTTTCCCCACGAGCAGTACTTC. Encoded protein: CASSPGASVDFPHEQYF. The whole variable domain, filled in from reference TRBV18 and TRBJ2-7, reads NAGVMQNPRHLVRRRGQEARLRCSPMKGHSHVYWYRQLPEEGLKFMVYLQKENIIDESGMPKERFSAEFPKEGPSILRIQQVVRGDSAAYFCASSPGASVDFPHEQYFGPGTRLTVT.